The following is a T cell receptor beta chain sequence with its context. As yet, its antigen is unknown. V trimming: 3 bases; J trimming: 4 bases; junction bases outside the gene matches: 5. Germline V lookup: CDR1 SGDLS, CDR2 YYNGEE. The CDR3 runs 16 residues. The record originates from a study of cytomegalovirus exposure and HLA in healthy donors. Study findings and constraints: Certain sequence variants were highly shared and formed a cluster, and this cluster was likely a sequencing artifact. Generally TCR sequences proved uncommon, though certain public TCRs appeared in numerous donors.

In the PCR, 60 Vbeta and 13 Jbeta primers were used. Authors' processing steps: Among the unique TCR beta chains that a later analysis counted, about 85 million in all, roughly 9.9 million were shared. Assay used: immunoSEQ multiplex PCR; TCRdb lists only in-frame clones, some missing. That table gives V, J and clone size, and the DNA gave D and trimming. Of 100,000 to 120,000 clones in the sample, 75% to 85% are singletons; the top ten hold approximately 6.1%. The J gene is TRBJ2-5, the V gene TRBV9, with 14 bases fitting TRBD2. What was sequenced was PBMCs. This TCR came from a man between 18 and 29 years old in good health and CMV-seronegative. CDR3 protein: CASSETGLAGAETQYF. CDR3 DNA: TGTGCCAGCAGCGAGACGGGACTAGCGGGAGCAGAGACCCAGTACTTC.